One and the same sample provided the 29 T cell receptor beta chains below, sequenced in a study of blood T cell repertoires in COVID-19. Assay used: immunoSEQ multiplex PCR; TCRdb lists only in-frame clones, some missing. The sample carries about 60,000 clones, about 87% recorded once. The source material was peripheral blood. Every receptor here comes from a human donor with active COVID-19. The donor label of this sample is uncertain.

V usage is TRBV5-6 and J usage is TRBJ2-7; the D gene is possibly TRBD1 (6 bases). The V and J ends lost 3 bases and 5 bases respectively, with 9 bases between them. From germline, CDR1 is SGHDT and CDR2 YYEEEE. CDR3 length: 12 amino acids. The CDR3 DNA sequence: TGTGCCAGCAGCTACAGGGACGACGAGCAGTACTTC. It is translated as CASSYRDDEQYF.

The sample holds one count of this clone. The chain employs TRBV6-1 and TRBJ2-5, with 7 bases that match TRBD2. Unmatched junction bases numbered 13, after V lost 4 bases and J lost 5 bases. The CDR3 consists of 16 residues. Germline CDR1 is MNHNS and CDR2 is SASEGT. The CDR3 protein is CASSAQRGHLGETQYF. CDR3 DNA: TGTGCCAGCAGTGCACAGCGGGGTCACCTGGGGGAGACCCAGTACTTC.

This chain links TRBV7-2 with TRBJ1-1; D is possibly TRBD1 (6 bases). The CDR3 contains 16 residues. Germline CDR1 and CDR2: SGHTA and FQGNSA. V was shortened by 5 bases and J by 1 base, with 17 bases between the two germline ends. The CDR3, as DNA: TGTGCCAGCAGCGGCCAGAAAACAGGGAAGAACACTGAAGCTTTCTTT. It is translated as CASSGQKTGKNTEAFF.

For the CDR3, the DNA is TGTGCCAGCAGCTTAGTAGCGGGGCCCAATGAGCAGTTCTTC. The encoded protein is CASSLVAGPNEQFF. The genes are TRBV7-8 and TRBJ2-1; 8 positions agree with TRBD2. The CDR3 covers 14 residues. The germline gives CDR1 SGHVS, CDR2 FQNEAQ. Trimming took 1 base from V and 6 from J; bases not matched to a gene: 2.

CDR3: CSAVRGGEQYF. The CDR3 coding sequence is TGCAGTGCCGTCAGGGGAGGGGAGCAGTACTTC. This sequence joins TRBV20-1 and TRBJ2-7; TRBD2 might be the D (7 bases). The CDR3 contains 11 residues. Trimming took 6 bases from V and 7 from J, leaving 13 bases between them. The germline CDR1 and CDR2 sequences are DFQATT and SNEGSKA (reference sequence).

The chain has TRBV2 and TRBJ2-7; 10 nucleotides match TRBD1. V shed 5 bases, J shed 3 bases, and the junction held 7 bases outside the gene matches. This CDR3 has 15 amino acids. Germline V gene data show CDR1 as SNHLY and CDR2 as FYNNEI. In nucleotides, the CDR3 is TGTGCCAGCAGTCGGACAGGGGGAGGGGTCTACGAGCAGTACTTC. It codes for CASSRTGGGVYEQYF. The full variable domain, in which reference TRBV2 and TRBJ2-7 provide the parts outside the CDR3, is EPEVTQTPSHQVTQMGQEVILRCVPISNHLYFYWYRQILGQKVEFLVSFYNNEISEKSEIFDDQFSVERPDGSNFTLKIRSTKLEDSAMYFCASSRTGGGVYEQYFGPGTRLTVT.

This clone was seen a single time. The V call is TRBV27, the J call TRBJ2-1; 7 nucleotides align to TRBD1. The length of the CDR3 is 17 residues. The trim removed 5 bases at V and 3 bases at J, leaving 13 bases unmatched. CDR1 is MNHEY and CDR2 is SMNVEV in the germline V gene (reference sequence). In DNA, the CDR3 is TGTGCCAGCAGTCTCAGGGACAGCCGTACCCTCTACAATGAGCAGTTCTTC. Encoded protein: CASSLRDSRTLYNEQFF.

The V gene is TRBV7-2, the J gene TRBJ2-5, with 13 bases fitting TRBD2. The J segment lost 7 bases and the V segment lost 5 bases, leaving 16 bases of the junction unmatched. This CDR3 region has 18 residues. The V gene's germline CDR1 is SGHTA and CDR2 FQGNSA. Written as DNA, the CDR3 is TGTGCCAGCAGCCTTAATACTCGACTAGCGGGGGGACGGGGGACCCAGTACTTC. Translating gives CASSLNTRLAGGRGTQYF. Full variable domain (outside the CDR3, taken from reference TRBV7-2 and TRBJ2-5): GAGVSQSPSNKVTEKGKDVELRCDPISGHTALYWYRQSLGQGLEFLIYFQGNSAPDKSGLPSDRFSAERTGGSVSTLTIQRTQQEDSAVYLCASSLNTRLAGGRGTQYFGPGTRLLVL.

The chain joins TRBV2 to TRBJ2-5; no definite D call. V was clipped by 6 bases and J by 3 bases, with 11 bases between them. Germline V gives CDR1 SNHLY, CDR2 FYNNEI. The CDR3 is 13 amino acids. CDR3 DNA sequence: TGTGCCAGCAGCGTCCTTCTAAAAGAGACCCAGTACTTC. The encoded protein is CASSVLLKETQYF.

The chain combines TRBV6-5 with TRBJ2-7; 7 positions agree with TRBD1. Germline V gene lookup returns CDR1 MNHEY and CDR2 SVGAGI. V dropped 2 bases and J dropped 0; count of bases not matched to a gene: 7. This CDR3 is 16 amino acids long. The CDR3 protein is CASSYSPGQSSYEQYF. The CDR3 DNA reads TGTGCCAGCAGTTACAGCCCGGGACAGAGCTCCTACGAGCAGTACTTC.

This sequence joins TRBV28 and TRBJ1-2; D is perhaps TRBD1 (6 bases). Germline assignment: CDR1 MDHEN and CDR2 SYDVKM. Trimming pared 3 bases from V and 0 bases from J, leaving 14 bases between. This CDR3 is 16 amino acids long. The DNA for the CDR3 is TGTGCCAGCAGTTTTCAAGCAGGGGACGCTAACTATGGCTACACCTTC. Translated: CASSFQAGDANYGYTF.

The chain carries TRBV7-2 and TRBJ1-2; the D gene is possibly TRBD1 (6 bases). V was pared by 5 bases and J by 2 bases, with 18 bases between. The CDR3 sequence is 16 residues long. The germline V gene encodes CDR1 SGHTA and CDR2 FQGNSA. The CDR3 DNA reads TGTGCCAGCAGCGCGTGGGGCGGGGGCGGAAACTATGGCTACACCTTC. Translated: CASSAWGGGGNYGYTF.

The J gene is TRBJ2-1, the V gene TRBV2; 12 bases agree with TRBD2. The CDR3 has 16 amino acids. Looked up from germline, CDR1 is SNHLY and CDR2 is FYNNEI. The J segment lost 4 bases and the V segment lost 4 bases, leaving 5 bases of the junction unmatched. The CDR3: CASSASGGAFYNEQFF. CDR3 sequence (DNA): TGTGCCAGCAGTGCTAGCGGGGGGGCGTTTTACAATGAGCAGTTCTTC. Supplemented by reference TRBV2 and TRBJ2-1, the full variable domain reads EPEVTQTPSHQVTQMGQEVILRCVPISNHLYFYWYRQILGQKVEFLVSFYNNEISEKSEIFDDQFSVERPDGSNFTLKIRSTKLEDSAMYFCASSASGGAFYNEQFFGPGTRLTVL.

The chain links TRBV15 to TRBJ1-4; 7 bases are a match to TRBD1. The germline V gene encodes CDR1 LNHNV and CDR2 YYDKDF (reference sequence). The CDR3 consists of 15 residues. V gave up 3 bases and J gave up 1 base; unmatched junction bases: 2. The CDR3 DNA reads TGTGCCACCAGCAGCGACAGGGTAACTAATGAAAAACTGTTTTTT. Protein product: CATSSDRVTNEKLFF.

The CDR3 loop reads CASSEGTGTSYNEQFF. The CDR3 DNA is TGTGCCAGCAGTGAAGGAACGGGAACCTCCTACAATGAGCAGTTCTTC. This chain joins TRBV2 and TRBJ2-1; TRBD2 is a possible D gene (5 bases). Deletions cut 1 base from V and 0 bases from J, with 10 bases between. CDR1 is SNHLY and CDR2 is FYNNEI in the germline V gene. The CDR3 has 16 amino acids.

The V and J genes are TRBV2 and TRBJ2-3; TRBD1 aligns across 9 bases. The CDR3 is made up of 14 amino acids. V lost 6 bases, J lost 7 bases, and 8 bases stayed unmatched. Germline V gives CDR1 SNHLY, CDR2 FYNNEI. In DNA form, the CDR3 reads TGTGCCAGCAGCGCTATGACAGGGGGAAATACGCAGTATTTT. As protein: CASSAMTGGNTQYF.

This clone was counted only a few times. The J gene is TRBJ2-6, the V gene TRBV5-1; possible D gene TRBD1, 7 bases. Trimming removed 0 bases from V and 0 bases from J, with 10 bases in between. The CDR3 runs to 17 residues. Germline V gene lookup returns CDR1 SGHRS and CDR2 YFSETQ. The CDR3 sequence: CASSLDRGLSGANVLTF. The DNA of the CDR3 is TGCGCCAGCAGCTTGGACAGGGGACTCTCTGGGGCCAACGTCCTGACTTTC.

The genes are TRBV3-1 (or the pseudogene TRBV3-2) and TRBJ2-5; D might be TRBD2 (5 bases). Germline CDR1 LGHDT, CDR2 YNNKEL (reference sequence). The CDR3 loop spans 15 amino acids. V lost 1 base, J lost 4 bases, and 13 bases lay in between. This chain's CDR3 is CASSQVLLVGETQYF. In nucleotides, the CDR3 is TGTGCCAGCAGCCAAGTTTTACTAGTCGGAGAGACCCAGTACTTC.

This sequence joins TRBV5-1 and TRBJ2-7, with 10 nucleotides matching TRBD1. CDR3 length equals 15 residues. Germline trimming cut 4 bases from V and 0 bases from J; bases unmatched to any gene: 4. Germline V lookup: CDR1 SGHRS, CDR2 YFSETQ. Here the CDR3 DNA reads TGCGCCAGCAGCAAGGACAGGGGGACCTCCTACGAGCAGTACTTC. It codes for CASSKDRGTSYEQYF.

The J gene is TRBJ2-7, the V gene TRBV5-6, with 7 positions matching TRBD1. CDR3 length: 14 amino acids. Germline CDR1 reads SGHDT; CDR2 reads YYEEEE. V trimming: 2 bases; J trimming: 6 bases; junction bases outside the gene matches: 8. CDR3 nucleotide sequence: TGTGCCAGCAGCTTCGGGACAGACCTTTCCGAGCAGTACTTC. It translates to CASSFGTDLSEQYF.

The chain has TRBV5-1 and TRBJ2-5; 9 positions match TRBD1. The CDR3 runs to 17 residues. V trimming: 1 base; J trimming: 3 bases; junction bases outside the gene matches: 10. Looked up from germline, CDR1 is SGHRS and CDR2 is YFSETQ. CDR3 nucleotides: TGCGCCAGCAGCTTGAAGGACAGGGGTGGGCTAAAAGAGACCCAGTACTTC. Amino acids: CASSLKDRGGLKETQYF.

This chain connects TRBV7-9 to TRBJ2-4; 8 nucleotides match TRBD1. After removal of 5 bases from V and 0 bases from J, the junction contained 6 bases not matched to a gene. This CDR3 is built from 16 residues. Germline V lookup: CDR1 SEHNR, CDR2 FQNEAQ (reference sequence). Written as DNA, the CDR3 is TGTGCCAGCAGCGACACCGGGACAGGAGCCAAAAACATTCAGTACTTC. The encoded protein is CASSDTGTGAKNIQYF.

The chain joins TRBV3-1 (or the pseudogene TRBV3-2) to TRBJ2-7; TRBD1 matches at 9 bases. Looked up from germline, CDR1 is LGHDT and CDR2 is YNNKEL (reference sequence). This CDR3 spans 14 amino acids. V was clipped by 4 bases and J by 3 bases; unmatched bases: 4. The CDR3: CASSRTGQGYEQYF. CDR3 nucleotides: TGTGCCAGCAGCCGGACGGGACAGGGCTACGAGCAGTACTTC.

The CDR3 DNA reads as TGTGCCAGCAGCTGGGAGCGGGGACCAAGGGATGAGCAGTTCTTC. Its translation is CASSWERGPRDEQFF. The chain carries TRBV7-8 and TRBJ2-1, with 7 bases identical to TRBD2. The length of the CDR3 is 15 residues. Germline-derived CDR1 and CDR2 are SGHVS and FQNEAQ. The V segment lost 4 bases and the J segment 8 bases; nucleotides outside the gene matches: 11.

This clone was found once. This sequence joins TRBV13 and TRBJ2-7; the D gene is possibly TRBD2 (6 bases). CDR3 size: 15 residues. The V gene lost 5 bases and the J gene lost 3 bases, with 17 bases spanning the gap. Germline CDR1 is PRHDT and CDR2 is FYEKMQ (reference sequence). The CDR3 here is CASSEPGALYYEQYF. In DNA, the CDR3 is TGTGCCAGCAGCGAACCGGGAGCCCTTTACTACGAGCAGTACTTC. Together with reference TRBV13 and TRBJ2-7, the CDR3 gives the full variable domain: AAGVIQSPRHLIKEKRETATLKCYPIPRHDTVYWYQQGPGQDPQFLISFYEKMQSDKGSIPDRFSAQQFSDYHSELNMSSLELGDSALYFCASSEPGALYYEQYFGPGTRLTVT.

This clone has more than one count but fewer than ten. The CDR3 DNA reads as TGCACCAGCAGCCATGCCGGGGACTGTACCTTC. Translation: CTSSHAGDCTF. V usage is TRBV1 and J usage is TRBJ2-7; the D call in the table, TRBD2, was not verified against the DNA. TRBV1 is a documented pseudogene. The CDR3 contains 11 residues.

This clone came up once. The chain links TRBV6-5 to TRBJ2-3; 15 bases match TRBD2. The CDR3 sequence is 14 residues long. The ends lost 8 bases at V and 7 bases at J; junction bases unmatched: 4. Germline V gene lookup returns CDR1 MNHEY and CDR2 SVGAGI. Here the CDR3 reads CASHGTSGRNTQYF. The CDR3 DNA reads TGTGCCAGCCATGGGACTAGCGGGAGGAATACGCAGTATTTT.

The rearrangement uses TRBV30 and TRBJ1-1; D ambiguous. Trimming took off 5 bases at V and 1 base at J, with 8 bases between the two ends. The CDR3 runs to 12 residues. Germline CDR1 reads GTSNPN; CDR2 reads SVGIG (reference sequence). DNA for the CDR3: TGTGCCTGGGGACGTCGGAACACTGAAGCTTTCTTT. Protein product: CAWGRRNTEAFF.

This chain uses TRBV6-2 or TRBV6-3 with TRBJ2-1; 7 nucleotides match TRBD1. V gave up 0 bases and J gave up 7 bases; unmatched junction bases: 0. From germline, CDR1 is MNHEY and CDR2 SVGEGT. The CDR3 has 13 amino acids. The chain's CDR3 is CASSYSTGNEQFF. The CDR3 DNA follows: TGTGCCAGCAGTTACTCGACAGGGAATGAGCAGTTCTTC.